The clone carrying this T cell receptor beta chain was detected many times. CDR3 length equals 15 residues. Trimming pared 0 bases from V and 4 bases from J, leaving 12 bases between. Looked up from germline, CDR1 is SGDLS and CDR2 is YYNGEE. The sample is drawn from a study of neurological immune-mediated disorders. Synthesis of cDNA was carried out by template-switch 5'RACE. The reaction used 10-nucleotide random UMIs. In every sequencing run, more than 170 million TCR-beta sequences were generated from 15-18 subjects. Each CDR3 protein gets one entry after TCRdb re-called the 5' RACE reads with MiXCR. The sample carries 55,000 to 70,000 distinct CDR3 sequences, roughly 3.9% recorded once.

The receptor was isolated from a young man with multiple sclerosis. The chain combines TRBV9 with TRBJ2-3; D is perhaps TRBD2 (7 bases). Sequencing used PBMCs. The CDR3 DNA reads TGTGCCAGCAGCGTAGGGGGGGGCATCTCAGATACGCAGTATTTT. As protein: CASSVGGGISDTQYF.